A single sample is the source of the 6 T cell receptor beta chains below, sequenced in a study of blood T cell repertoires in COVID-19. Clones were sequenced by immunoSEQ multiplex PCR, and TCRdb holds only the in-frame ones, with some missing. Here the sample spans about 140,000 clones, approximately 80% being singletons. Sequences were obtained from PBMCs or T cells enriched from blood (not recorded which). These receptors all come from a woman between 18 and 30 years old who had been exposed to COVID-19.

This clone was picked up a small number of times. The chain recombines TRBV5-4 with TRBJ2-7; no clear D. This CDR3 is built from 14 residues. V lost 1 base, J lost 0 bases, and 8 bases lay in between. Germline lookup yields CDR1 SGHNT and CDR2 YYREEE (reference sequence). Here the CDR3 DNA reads TGTGCCAGCAGCTTGTCGCAGAACTCCTACGAGCAGTACTTC. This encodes CASSLSQNSYEQYF.

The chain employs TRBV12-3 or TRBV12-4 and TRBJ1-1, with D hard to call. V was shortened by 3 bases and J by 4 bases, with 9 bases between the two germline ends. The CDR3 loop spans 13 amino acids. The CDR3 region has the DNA TGTGCCAGCAGTTTGAGGGAGGGCACTGAAGCTTTCTTT. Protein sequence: CASSLREGTEAFF.

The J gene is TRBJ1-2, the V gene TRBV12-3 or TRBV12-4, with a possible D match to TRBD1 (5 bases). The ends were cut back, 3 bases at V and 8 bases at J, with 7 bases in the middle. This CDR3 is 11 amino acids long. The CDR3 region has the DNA TGTGCCAGCAGTTTTAGGGGCGGCTACACCTTC. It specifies CASSFRGGYTF.

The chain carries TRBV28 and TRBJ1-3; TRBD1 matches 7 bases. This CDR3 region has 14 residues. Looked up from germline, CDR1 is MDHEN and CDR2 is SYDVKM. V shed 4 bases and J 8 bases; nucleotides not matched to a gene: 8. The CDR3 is CASSSRGSGDTIYF. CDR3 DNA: TGTGCCAGCAGTTCCAGGGGGTCTGGGGACACCATATATTTT.

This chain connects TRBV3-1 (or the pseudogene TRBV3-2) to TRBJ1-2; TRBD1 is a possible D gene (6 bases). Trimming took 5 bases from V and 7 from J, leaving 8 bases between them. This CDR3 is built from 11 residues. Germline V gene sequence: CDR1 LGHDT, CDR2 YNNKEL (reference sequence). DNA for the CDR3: TGTGCCAGCAGCGCAGGGGTTGGCTACACCTTC. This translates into CASSAGVGYTF.

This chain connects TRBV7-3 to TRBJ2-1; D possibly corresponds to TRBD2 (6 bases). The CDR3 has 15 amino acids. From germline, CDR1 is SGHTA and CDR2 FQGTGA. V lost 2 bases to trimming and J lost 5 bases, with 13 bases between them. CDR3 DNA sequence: TGTGCCAGCAGCTTATTACCGTGGGGGGACAATGAGCAGTTCTTC. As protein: CASSLLPWGDNEQFF.